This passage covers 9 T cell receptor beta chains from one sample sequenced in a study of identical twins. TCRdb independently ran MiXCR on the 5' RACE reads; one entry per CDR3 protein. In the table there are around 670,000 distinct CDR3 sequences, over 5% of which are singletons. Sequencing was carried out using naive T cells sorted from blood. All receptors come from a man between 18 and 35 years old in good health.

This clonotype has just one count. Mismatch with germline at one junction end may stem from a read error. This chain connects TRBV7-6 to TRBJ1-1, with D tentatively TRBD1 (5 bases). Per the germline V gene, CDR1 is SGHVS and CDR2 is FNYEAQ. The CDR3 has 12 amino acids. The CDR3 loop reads CASSSRGTEAYF. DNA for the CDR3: TGTGCCAGCAGCTCCCGTGGGACTGAAGCTTACTTT. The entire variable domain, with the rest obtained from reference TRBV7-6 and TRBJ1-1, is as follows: GAGVSQSPRYKVTKRGQDVALRCDPISGHVSLYWYRQALGQGPEFLTYFNYEAQQDKSGLPNDRFSAERPEGSISTLTIQRTEQRDSAMYRCASSSRGTEAYFGQGTRLTVV.

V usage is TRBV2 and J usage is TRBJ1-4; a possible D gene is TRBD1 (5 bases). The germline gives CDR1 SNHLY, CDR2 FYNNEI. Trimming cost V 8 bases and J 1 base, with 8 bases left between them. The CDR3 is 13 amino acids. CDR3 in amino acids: CASSRVTNEKLFF. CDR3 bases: TGTGCCAGCTCCAGGGTAACTAATGAAAAACTGTTTTTT. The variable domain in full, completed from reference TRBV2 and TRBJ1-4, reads EPEVTQTPSHQVTQMGQEVILRCVPISNHLYFYWYRQILGQKVEFLVSFYNNEISEKSEIFDDQFSVERPDGSNFTLKIRSTKLEDSAMYFCASSRVTNEKLFFGSGTQLSVL.

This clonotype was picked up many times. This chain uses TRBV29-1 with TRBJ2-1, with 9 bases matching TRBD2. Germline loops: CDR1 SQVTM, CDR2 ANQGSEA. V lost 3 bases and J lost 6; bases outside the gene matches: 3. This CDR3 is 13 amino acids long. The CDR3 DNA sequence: TGCAGCGTTGATAGCGGGAGAGGCAATGAGCAGTTCTTC. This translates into CSVDSGRGNEQFF.

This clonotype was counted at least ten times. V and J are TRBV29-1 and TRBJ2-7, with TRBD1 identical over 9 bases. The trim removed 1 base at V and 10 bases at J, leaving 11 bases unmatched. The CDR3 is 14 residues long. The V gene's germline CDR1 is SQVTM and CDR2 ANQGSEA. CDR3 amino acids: CSVEVAARGQGQYF. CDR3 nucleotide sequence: TGCAGCGTTGAAGTAGCCGCTAGGGGACAGGGCCAGTACTTC.

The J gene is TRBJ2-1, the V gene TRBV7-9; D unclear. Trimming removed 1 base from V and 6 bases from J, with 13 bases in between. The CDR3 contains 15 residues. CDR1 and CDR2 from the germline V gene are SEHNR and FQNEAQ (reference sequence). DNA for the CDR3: TGTGCCAGCAGCTTAGTCAGAGAATCCCTCAATGAGCAGTTCTTC. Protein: CASSLVRESLNEQFF.

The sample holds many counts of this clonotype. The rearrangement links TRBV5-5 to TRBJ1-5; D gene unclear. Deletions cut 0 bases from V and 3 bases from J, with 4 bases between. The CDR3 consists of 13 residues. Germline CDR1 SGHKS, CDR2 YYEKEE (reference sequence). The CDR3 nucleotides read TGTGCCAGCAGCTTGGCCTACAATCAGCCCCAGCATTTT. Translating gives CASSLAYNQPQHF. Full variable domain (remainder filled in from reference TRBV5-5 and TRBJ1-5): DAGVTQSPTHLIKTRGQQVTLRCSPISGHKSVSWYQQVLGQGPQFIFQYYEKEERGRGNFPDRFSARQFPNYSSELNVNALLLGDSALYLCASSLAYNQPQHFGDGTRLSIL.

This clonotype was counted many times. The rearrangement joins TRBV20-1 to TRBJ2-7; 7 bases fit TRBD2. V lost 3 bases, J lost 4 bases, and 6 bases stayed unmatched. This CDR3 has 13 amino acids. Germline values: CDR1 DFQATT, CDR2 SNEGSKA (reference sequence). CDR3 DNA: TGCAGTGCTAGGTTAGCGGGTTATTACGAGCAGTACTTC. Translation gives CSARLAGYYEQYF.

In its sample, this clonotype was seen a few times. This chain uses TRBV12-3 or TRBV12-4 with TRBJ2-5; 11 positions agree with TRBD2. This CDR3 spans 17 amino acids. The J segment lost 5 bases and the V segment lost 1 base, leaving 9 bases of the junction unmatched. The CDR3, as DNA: TGTGCCAGCAGTTTAGTCAGTCTAGCGGGAGGATTGGAGACCCAGTACTTC. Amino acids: CASSLVSLAGGLETQYF.

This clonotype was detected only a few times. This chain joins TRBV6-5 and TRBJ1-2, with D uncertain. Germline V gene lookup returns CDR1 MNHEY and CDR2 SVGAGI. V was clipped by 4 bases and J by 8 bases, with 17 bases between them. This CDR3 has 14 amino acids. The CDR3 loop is CASSSLVRSDGYTF. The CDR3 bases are TGTGCCAGCAGTTCCCTGGTCCGGAGCGACGGCTACACCTTC.